A selection of T cell receptor beta chains follows, all from one sample in a study of blood T cell repertoires in COVID-19. Libraries were prepared by immunoSEQ multiplex PCR; TCRdb keeps only in-frame clonotypes and omits some of them. The repertoire holds 200,000 to 250,000 clones, with roughly four fifths as singletons. The sequencing sample was made of PBMCs or T cells enriched from blood (not recorded which). The receptors derive from a man aged 55 to 70 who had recovered from COVID-19. CDR3s include the opening cysteine and the closing phenylalanine or tryptophan. The order of the fields is D gene, clone size, J gene, V gene, CDR3 protein, CDR3 DNA. A D gene is named only where the DNA matches it firmly. The size of a clone is reported for some rows only, either as once, few or many, or as a class for expanded clones.

d_gene: TRBD1
abundance: once
j_gene: TRBJ1-6
v_gene: TRBV7-9
CDR3aa: CASSSDRSGSPLHF
CDR3nt: TGTGCCAGCAGCTCGGACAGGTCGGGTTCACCCCTCCACTTT

d_gene: -
abundance: -
j_gene: TRBJ1-1
v_gene: TRBV18
CDR3aa: CASSPEGMNTEAFF
CDR3nt: TGTGCCAGCTCACCCGAGGGCATGAACACTGAAGCTTTCTTT

d_gene: TRBD2
abundance: -
j_gene: TRBJ2-1
v_gene: TRBV11-2
CDR3aa: CASSLAHSGGVNEQFF
CDR3nt: TGTGCCAGCAGCTTAGCCCATAGCGGGGGGGTTAATGAGCAGTTCTTC

d_gene: TRBD1
abundance: -
j_gene: TRBJ2-2
v_gene: TRBV10-2
CDR3aa: CASRQGAGQGAEELFF
CDR3nt: TGCGCCAGCAGACAAGGGGCCGGGCAGGGGGCGGAGGAGCTGTTTTTT

d_gene: TRBD1
abundance: once
j_gene: TRBJ2-7
v_gene: TRBV6-5
CDR3aa: CASSYSGTGPYEQYF
CDR3nt: TGTGCCAGCAGTTACTCCGGGACAGGGCCCTACGAGCAGTACTTC

d_gene: -
abundance: -
j_gene: TRBJ1-2
v_gene: TRBV11-2
CDR3aa: CASSLDPAGIGYTF
CDR3nt: TGTGCCAGCAGCTTAGATCCGGCAGGGATAGGCTACACCTTC

d_gene: TRBD1
abundance: -
j_gene: TRBJ1-5
v_gene: TRBV30
CDR3aa: CAWRDPTGNNQPQHF
CDR3nt: TGTGCCTGGAGGGATCCGACAGGGAACAATCAGCCCCAGCATTTT

d_gene: -
abundance: -
j_gene: TRBJ2-7
v_gene: TRBV5-5
CDR3aa: CASSPVGGADYEQYF
CDR3nt: TGTGCCAGCAGCCCAGTGGGGGGGGCGGATTACGAGCAGTACTTC

d_gene: TRBD2
abundance: -
j_gene: TRBJ2-7
v_gene: TRBV19
CDR3aa: CASSIQGGSYEQYF
CDR3nt: TGTGCCAGTAGTATCCAGGGAGGGTCCTACGAGCAGTACTTC

d_gene: -
abundance: -
j_gene: TRBJ1-6
v_gene: TRBV30
CDR3aa: CAWALSLASSYNSPLHF
CDR3nt: TGTGCCTGGGCCTTGTCCTTGGCTAGCTCCTATAATTCACCCCTCCACTTT